The 18 T cell receptor beta chains reported below all come from one sample, sequenced in a study of neurological immune-mediated disorders. TCRdb re-derived calls from the 5' RACE reads in MiXCR, one entry per CDR3 protein. The sample holds about 52,000 distinct CDR3 sequences, 3% to 4.5% seen once. Sequenced sample: PBMCs. These receptor sequences come from a man aged 30-40 years with multiple sclerosis.

This clonotype showed up many times. The rearrangement joins TRBV20-1 to TRBJ1-1, with TRBD1 as a possible D gene (6 bases). Deletions cut 0 bases from V and 10 bases from J, with 18 bases between. The length of the CDR3 is 14 residues. Looked up from germline, CDR1 is DFQATT and CDR2 is SNEGSKA (reference sequence). The CDR3 nucleotides read TGCAGTGCTAGAGAGGGGGCAGGTACTCGGGCAGCTTTCTTT. This encodes CSAREGAGTRAAFF.

J is TRBJ1-1 and V is TRBV4-1; D unclear. Germline V gene sequence: CDR1 MGHRA, CDR2 YSYEKL. The CDR3 has 13 amino acids. V gave up 0 bases and J gave up 7 bases, with 9 bases separating them. DNA for the CDR3: TGCGCCAGCAGCCAAGATGGGATAGGTGAAGCTTTCTTT. Amino acid sequence: CASSQDGIGEAFF.

This clonotype was detected ten times or more. The gene calls are TRBV20-1 and TRBJ2-5; 9 bases align to TRBD2. CDR3 length: 13 residues. The J segment lost 4 bases and the V segment lost 6 bases, leaving 6 bases of the junction unmatched. Germline CDR1 and CDR2: DFQATT and SNEGSKA (reference sequence). The DNA of the CDR3 is TGCAGTGCGACCGGGACTAGCATAGAGACCCAGTACTTC. Translated, it gives CSATGTSIETQYF.

The V and J genes are TRBV7-9 and TRBJ2-3; TRBD2 is a possible D gene (6 bases). The CDR3 consists of 16 residues. Germline CDR1 is SEHNR and CDR2 is FQNEAQ (reference sequence). Trimming left V 1 base short and J 0 bases short, with 11 bases between. CDR3 loop: CASSLVGGASTDTQYF. In nucleotides, the CDR3 is TGTGCCAGCAGCTTAGTCGGCGGGGCTAGCACAGATACGCAGTATTTT.

This clonotype was picked up many times. The chain is built from TRBV27 and TRBJ2-3, with 14 bases aligning to TRBD2. Germline CDR1 MNHEY, CDR2 SMNVEV (reference sequence). CDR3 size: 14 residues. V lost 6 bases to trimming and J lost 11 bases; unmatched junction nucleotides: 7. The CDR3 loop reads CASRGLAGDREQYF. In DNA form, the CDR3 reads TGTGCCAGCAGGGGACTAGCGGGAGACCGGGAGCAGTATTTT.

In this sample, this clonotype turned up a few times. This chain uses TRBV18 with TRBJ2-7; no reliable D call. Per the germline V gene, CDR1 is KGHSH and CDR2 is LQKENI. V was cut by 3 bases and J by 6 bases, with 27 bases left in between. The CDR3 has 18 amino acids. The CDR3: CASSPQAFFKDGIGEQYF. The DNA of the CDR3 is TGTGCCAGCTCACCGCAGGCTTTTTTCAAGGACGGAATTGGCGAGCAGTACTTC.

J is TRBJ1-1 and V is TRBV2; no clear D. V lost 6 bases and J lost 4, with 12 bases in between. This CDR3 has 13 amino acids. The germline CDR1 and CDR2 sequences are SNHLY and FYNNEI. The DNA of the CDR3 is TGTGCCAGCAGCCAATACTCGGGCACTGAAGCTTTCTTT. Translating it yields CASSQYSGTEAFF. The whole variable domain, remainder taken from reference TRBV2 and TRBJ1-1, is EPEVTQTPSHQVTQMGQEVILRCVPISNHLYFYWYRQILGQKVEFLVSFYNNEISEKSEIFDDQFSVERPDGSNFTLKIRSTKLEDSAMYFCASSQYSGTEAFFGQGTRLTVV.

This clonotype occurred many times. The chain links TRBV9 to TRBJ1-4, with D uncertain. This CDR3 is 14 amino acids long. Looked up from germline, CDR1 is SGDLS and CDR2 is YYNGEE. V lost 4 bases and J lost 8, with 15 bases in between. CDR3 amino acids: CASSRANKGEKLFF. The CDR3 DNA reads TGTGCCAGCAGCAGGGCCAATAAGGGAGAAAAACTGTTTTTT.

The sample holds many counts of this clonotype. The genes are TRBV6-2 or TRBV6-3 and TRBJ1-5, with TRBD1 as a possible D gene (5 bases). The CDR3 is 13 amino acids. Germline lookup yields CDR1 MNHEY and CDR2 SVGEGT. V dropped 4 bases and J dropped 1 base, with 5 bases sitting between them. This chain's CDR3 is CASSSGSNQPQHF. CDR3 sequence (DNA): TGTGCCAGCAGTTCAGGGAGCAATCAGCCCCAGCATTTT.

This clonotype has a count of ten or more. The chain has TRBV7-3 and TRBJ2-1, with D perhaps TRBD1 (6 bases). The CDR3 has 15 residues. Per germline, CDR1 SGHTA and CDR2 FQGTGA. V lost 3 bases and J lost 7, with 16 bases in between. In DNA form, the CDR3 reads TGTGCCAGCAGCTTGGGGCCACAGGGTGGAAATGAGCAGTTCTTC. It codes for CASSLGPQGGNEQFF. Filled out from reference TRBV7-3 and TRBJ2-1, the complete variable domain reads GAGVSQTPSNKVTEKGKYVELRCDPISGHTALYWYRQSLGQGPEFLIYFQGTGAADDSGLPNDRFFAVRPEGSVSTLKIQRTERGDSAVYLCASSLGPQGGNEQFFGPGTRLTVL.

This clonotype has a count of ten or more. V usage is TRBV7-9 and J usage is TRBJ2-7, with 10 bases that match TRBD1. The CDR3 contains 16 residues. V dropped 5 bases and J dropped 0; count of bases not matched to a gene: 7. Germline assignment: CDR1 SEHNR and CDR2 FQNEAQ (reference sequence). CDR3 nucleotide sequence: TGTGCCAGCAGCACCGGGACAGGGGCGAGCTCCTACGAGCAGTACTTC. It is translated as CASSTGTGASSYEQYF.

This clonotype was found many times. V is TRBV9 and J is TRBJ1-2; perhaps TRBD1 as D (6 bases). Germline CDR1 reads SGDLS; CDR2 reads YYNGEE. The CDR3 runs 15 residues. V lost 3 bases to trimming and J lost 5 bases, with 17 bases between them. The CDR3 protein is CASSGSGAKGYGYTF. The DNA for the CDR3 is TGTGCCAGCAGCGGATCAGGGGCTAAAGGGTATGGCTACACCTTC. Supplemented by reference TRBV9 and TRBJ1-2, the full variable domain reads DSGVTQTPKHLITATGQRVTLRCSPRSGDLSVYWYQQSLDQGLQFLIQYYNGEERAKGNILERFSAQQFPDLHSELNLSSLELGDSALYFCASSGSGAKGYGYTFGSGTRLTVV.

The chain combines TRBV6-6 with TRBJ2-7; maybe TRBD1 (5 bases). This CDR3 contains 13 residues. In germline, CDR1 is MNHNY, CDR2 SVGAGI (reference sequence). Trimming stripped 2 bases from V and 3 bases from J, with 8 bases between. DNA of the CDR3: TGTGCCAGCAGTTACGAAAGGGGCTACGAGCAGTACTTC. It yields the protein CASSYERGYEQYF.

This clonotype was observed at least ten times. The CDR3 sequence: CASSLFRGITEAFF. The CDR3 DNA is TGTGCCAGCAGCTTATTCAGGGGAATCACTGAAGCTTTCTTT. The chain has TRBV7-2 and TRBJ1-1; D is perhaps TRBD1 (6 bases). The CDR3 loop spans 14 amino acids. V was trimmed by 2 bases and J by 4 bases, leaving 11 bases between them. CDR1 and CDR2 from the germline V gene are SGHTA and FQGNSA. Drawing the rest from reference TRBV7-2 and TRBJ1-1, the complete variable domain is GAGVSQSPSNKVTEKGKDVELRCDPISGHTALYWYRQSLGQGLEFLIYFQGNSAPDKSGLPSDRFSAERTGGSVSTLTIQRTQQEDSAVYLCASSLFRGITEAFFGQGTRLTVV.

This clonotype was recorded at least ten times. This sequence joins TRBV6-6 and TRBJ2-3; the D gene is possibly TRBD2 (5 bases). The CDR3 is 16 residues long. V was cut by 4 bases and J by 4 bases, with 18 bases left in between. Germline V CDR1 and CDR2: MNHNY, SVGAGI (reference sequence). The CDR3 spells CASSSLSTGSADTQYF. The CDR3 DNA follows: TGTGCCAGCAGTTCCCTCAGTACGGGGTCCGCAGATACGCAGTATTTT.

In its sample, this clonotype was seen many times. The rearrangement links TRBV5-1 to TRBJ2-7, with D possibly called TRBD1 or TRBD2 (5 bases each). The CDR3 has 11 residues. Germline CDR1 is SGHRS and CDR2 is YFSETQ. Deletions cut 3 bases from V and 6 bases from J, with 7 bases between. The CDR3: CASSSGSEQYF. The CDR3 DNA reads TGCGCCAGCAGCTCAGGGAGCGAGCAGTACTTC.

Many counts were recorded for this clonotype. The chain combines TRBV4-1 with TRBJ2-7; TRBD1 aligns across 7 bases. Germline CDR1 MGHRA, CDR2 YSYEKL. The CDR3 has 14 amino acids. Losses at the gene ends were 2 bases for V and 2 bases for J; bases not matched to a gene: 3. This CDR3 reads CASSQLGTAYEQYF. CDR3 DNA: TGCGCCAGCAGCCAACTCGGGACAGCCTACGAGCAGTACTTC.

This clonotype has at least ten counts. This chain uses TRBV7-8 with TRBJ2-7; a possible D gene is TRBD2 (5 bases). From germline, CDR1 is SGHVS and CDR2 FQNEAQ. The CDR3 length is 14 residues. The V and J ends lost 7 bases and 0 bases respectively, with 13 bases between them. The CDR3 DNA reads as TGTGCCAGCACGCCGGGATTTAGCTCCTACGAGCAGTACTTC. It yields the protein CASTPGFSSYEQYF. The whole variable domain, remainder taken from reference TRBV7-8 and TRBJ2-7, is GAGVSQSPRYKVAKRGQDVALRCDPISGHVSLFWYQQALGQGPEFLTYFQNEAQLDKSGLPSDRFFAERPEGSVSTLKIQRTQQEDSAVYLCASTPGFSSYEQYFGPGTRLTVT.